Sequencing of this T cell receptor (beta chain) was carried out in a study of shared clonotypes between healthy human individuals. Study results and caveats: Large depth notwithstanding, sorted-subset sequencing proved incomplete by rarefaction.

A word on this clone: Antigen specificity is unknown.

Between the trimmed V and J ends, which lost 6 bases and 13 bases, there was a span of 16 bases. The CDR3 loop spans 12 amino acids. CDR1 SEHNR and CDR2 FQNEAQ come from the germline V gene (reference sequence). The protocol was immunoSEQ multiplex PCR, while the TCRdb copy is restricted to in-frame clones and leaves out a portion. The sample carries roughly 2.1 million clones, about 92% recorded once. CD45RO-negative cells were positively selected for CCR7, leaving out terminally differentiated effector memory CD45RA+ cells. Material for sequencing was naive CD8+ T cells from PBMCs. The source is a man aged 18 to 30 in good health. Some clones in this sample may be carry-over from other donors' samples. V and J are TRBV7-9 and TRBJ2-1; D might be TRBD2 (5 bases). This CDR3 is CASRRAEEPQFF. CDR3 coding DNA: TGTGCCAGCAGACGAGCGGAGGAACCCCAGTTCTTC.